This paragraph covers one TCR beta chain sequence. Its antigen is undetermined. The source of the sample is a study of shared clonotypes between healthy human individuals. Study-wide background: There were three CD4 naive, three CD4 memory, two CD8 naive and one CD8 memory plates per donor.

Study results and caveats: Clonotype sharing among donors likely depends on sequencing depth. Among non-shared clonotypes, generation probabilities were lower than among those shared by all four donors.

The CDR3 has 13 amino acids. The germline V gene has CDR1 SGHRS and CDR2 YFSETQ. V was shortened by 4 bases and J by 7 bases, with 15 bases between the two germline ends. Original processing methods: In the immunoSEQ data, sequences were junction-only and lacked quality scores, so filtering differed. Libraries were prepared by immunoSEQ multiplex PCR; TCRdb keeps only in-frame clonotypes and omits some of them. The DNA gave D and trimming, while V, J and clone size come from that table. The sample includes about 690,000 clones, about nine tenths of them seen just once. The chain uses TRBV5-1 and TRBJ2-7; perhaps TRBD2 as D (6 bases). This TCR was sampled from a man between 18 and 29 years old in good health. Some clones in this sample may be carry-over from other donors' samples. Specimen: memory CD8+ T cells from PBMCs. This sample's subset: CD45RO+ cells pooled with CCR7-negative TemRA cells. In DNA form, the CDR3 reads TGCGCCAGCAGCCCTACATGGGGACTGGAGCAGTACTTC. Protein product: CASSPTWGLEQYF.